The present entry profiles one T cell receptor (beta chain) with its context. This sample stems from a study of blood T cell repertoires in COVID-19. Study overall: Some COVID-19 samples were acute and others convalescent; all came from the United States, Italy and Spain. The analysed material was cDNA or gDNA that came from T cells, B-cell-depleted T cells, or PBMCs.

The CDR3 is 13 residues long. The V gene lost 2 bases and the J gene lost 3 bases, with 8 bases spanning the gap. CDR1 is SGHRS and CDR2 is YFSETQ in the germline V gene. Produced via immunoSEQ multiplex PCR; TCRdb's table is partial and in-frame only. The sample carries 150,000 to 200,000 clones, around 80% recorded once. Sequencing was carried out using peripheral blood. The rearrangement uses TRBV5-1 and TRBJ1-2, with no clear D. The TCR was taken from a woman of 80 years or more with acute or convalescent COVID-19. The CDR3 bases are TGCGCCAGCAGCTTTGGAGGCGACTATGGCTACACCTTC. Protein sequence: CASSFGGDYGYTF.